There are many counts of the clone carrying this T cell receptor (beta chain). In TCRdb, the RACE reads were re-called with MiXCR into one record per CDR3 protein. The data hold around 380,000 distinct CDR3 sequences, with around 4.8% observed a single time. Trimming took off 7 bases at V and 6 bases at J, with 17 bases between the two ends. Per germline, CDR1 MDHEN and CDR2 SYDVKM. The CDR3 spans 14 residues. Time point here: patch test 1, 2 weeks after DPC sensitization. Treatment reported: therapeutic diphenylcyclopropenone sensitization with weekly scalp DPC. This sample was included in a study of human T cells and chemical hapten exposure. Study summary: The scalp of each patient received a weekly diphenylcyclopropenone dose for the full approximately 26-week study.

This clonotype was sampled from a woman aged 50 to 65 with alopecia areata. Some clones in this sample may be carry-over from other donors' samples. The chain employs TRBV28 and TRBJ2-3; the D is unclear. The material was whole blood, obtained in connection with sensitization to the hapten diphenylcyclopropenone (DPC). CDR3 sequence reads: CASTVSDHVDTQYF. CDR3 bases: TGTGCCAGCACCGTGTCGGACCACGTGGATACGCAGTATTTT.